This record looks at one T cell receptor beta chain sequence and its context. What it recognizes is unknown. The J segment lost 5 bases and the V segment lost 0 bases, leaving 7 bases of the junction unmatched. This CDR3 has 16 amino acids. Germline V gene data show CDR1 as SEHNR and CDR2 as FQNEAQ (reference sequence). This record comes from a study of T-cell memory formation after mild COVID-19. Overall study context: TCR clusters showed largely donor specificity. Findings and limits, study-wide: Still unconfirmed is whether the second-wave clones peaking on day 37 recognized SARS-CoV-2. Day 15 to 85 contractors were CD4/CD8 balanced; later expanders leaned CD4+.

MiXCR, run by TCRdb on the 5' RACE reads, gives a single entry per CDR3 protein. Altogether 550,000 to 700,000 distinct CDR3 sequences are present, 17% being singletons, with the ten largest covering 8.1%. Sequenced input: PBMCs or a T cell subset sorted from them (not recorded which). The clonotype originates from an adult woman who had mild COVID-19 (a few samples of this study predate the infection). Cell type and time point are not known. V is TRBV7-9 and J is TRBJ2-5, with 9 bases fitting TRBD2. The CDR3 nucleotides read TGTGCCAGCAGCTTAGCGGGTAGCGGGAGTTGGGAGACCCAGTACTTC. Its translation: CASSLAGSGSWETQYF.